The rows below give T cell receptor beta chains drawn from one sample of a study of neoadjuvant anti-PD-1 for oral cavity cancer. The protocol was immunoSEQ multiplex PCR, while the TCRdb copy is restricted to in-frame clones and leaves out a portion. Of 17,000 or so clones in the sample, about 65% were seen once. This material consisted of PBMCs, taken before nivolumab (anti-PD-1) treatment. Source of these receptors: a person aged 35-79 years with oral cavity squamous cell carcinoma. Both conserved end residues are part of each CDR3. A D gene is named only where the DNA matches it firmly. Clone sizes are given selectively: once, few, many, or a class where the clone is expanded.

CDR3 protein: CASSEGTGNTDTQYF
CDR3 DNA: TGTGCCAGCAGTGAAGGGACAGGGAACACAGATACGCAGTATTTT
D gene: TRBD1
J gene: TRBJ2-3
V gene: TRBV6-1
clone size: NA

CDR3 protein: CASSIGTPGGGYTF
CDR3 DNA: TGTGCCAGCAGCATTGGGACACCGGGTGGTGGCTACACCTTC
D gene: NA
J gene: TRBJ1-2
V gene: TRBV13
clone size: NA

CDR3 protein: CAASGYNEQFF
CDR3 DNA: TGTGCCGCCTCGGGGTACAATGAGCAGTTCTTC
D gene: NA
J gene: TRBJ2-1
V gene: TRBV7-2
clone size: NA

CDR3 protein: CASSQNQETQYF
CDR3 DNA: TGTGCCAGCAGCCAAAACCAAGAGACCCAGTACTTC
D gene: NA
J gene: TRBJ2-5
V gene: TRBV7-8
clone size: NA

CDR3 protein: CASRQPSGQLQAFF
CDR3 DNA: TGTGCCAGCAGGCAACCGTCGGGACAGTTGCAAGCTTTCTTT
D gene: TRBD1
J gene: TRBJ1-1
V gene: TRBV6-5
clone size: NA

CDR3 protein: CASSIDLPGYNEQFF
CDR3 DNA: TGTGCCAGTAGTATAGATCTCCCCGGGTACAATGAGCAGTTCTTC
D gene: NA
J gene: TRBJ2-1
V gene: TRBV19
clone size: NA

CDR3 protein: CASTSNWGGTFF
CDR3 DNA: TGCGCCAGCACCTCAAATTGGGGAGGGACTTTCTTT
D gene: NA
J gene: TRBJ1-1
V gene: TRBV5-1
clone size: NA

CDR3 protein: CASSPYRSSGSNSYEQYF
CDR3 DNA: TGTGCCAGCAGCCCCTACCGGTCTAGCGGGAGCAACTCCTACGAGCAGTACTTC
D gene: TRBD2
J gene: TRBJ2-7
V gene: TRBV4-2
clone size: few

CDR3 protein: CASSLRELFYEQYF
CDR3 DNA: TGTGCCAGTAGCCTGCGGGAGCTCTTCTACGAGCAGTACTTC
D gene: TRBD2
J gene: TRBJ2-7
V gene: TRBV19
clone size: few

CDR3 protein: CASSEEGTGGYTF
CDR3 DNA: TGTGCCAGCAGTGAGGAGGGGACAGGCGGCTACACCTTC
D gene: TRBD1
J gene: TRBJ1-2
V gene: TRBV6-4
clone size: NA

CDR3 protein: CASSQEGRTKNIQYF
CDR3 DNA: TGTGCCAGCAGCCAAGAAGGACGGACCAAAAACATTCAGTACTTC
D gene: NA
J gene: TRBJ2-4
V gene: TRBV14
clone size: NA

CDR3 protein: CSVIPVGRGQPQHF
CDR3 DNA: TGCAGCGTTATCCCGGTAGGACGGGGTCAGCCCCAGCATTTT
D gene: NA
J gene: TRBJ1-5
V gene: TRBV29-1
clone size: NA

CDR3 protein: CASTHSGSGETQYF
CDR3 DNA: TGTGCCAGCACTCATAGCGGGAGCGGGGAGACCCAGTACTTC
D gene: TRBD2
J gene: TRBJ2-5
V gene: TRBV7-9
clone size: once

CDR3 protein: CATSTGTGFLEQYF
CDR3 DNA: TGTGCCACCAGCACAGGGACAGGCTTTTTAGAGCAGTACTTC
D gene: TRBD1
J gene: TRBJ2-7
V gene: TRBV15
clone size: NA

CDR3 protein: CAVTGQDPDNEQFF
CDR3 DNA: TGTGCCGTTACCGGACAGGACCCGGACAATGAGCAGTTCTTC
D gene: TRBD1
J gene: TRBJ2-1
V gene: TRBV25-1
clone size: once

CDR3 protein: CASSLIKRERIDTQYF
CDR3 DNA: TGTGCCAGCAGCCTAATTAAGCGGGAGAGGATAGATACGCAGTATTTT
D gene: TRBD2
J gene: TRBJ2-3
V gene: TRBV11-3
clone size: NA

CDR3 protein: CSAWDATPYGYTF
CDR3 DNA: TGCAGCGCTTGGGACGCAACCCCCTATGGCTACACCTTC
D gene: NA
J gene: TRBJ1-2
V gene: TRBV29-1
clone size: NA

CDR3 protein: CASRSTGVYGYTF
CDR3 DNA: TGTGCCAGCAGATCAACAGGGGTCTATGGCTACACCTTC
D gene: TRBD1
J gene: TRBJ1-2
V gene: TRBV6-6
clone size: NA

CDR3 protein: CASSDAWNRGATGELFF
CDR3 DNA: TGTGCCAGCAGTGACGCATGGAATAGGGGAGCCACCGGGGAGCTGTTTTTT
D gene: NA
J gene: TRBJ2-2
V gene: TRBV6-1
clone size: once